The 12 T cell receptor beta chains below come from one sample, sequenced in a study of T cell clones after liver transplantation. Clones were sequenced by immunoSEQ multiplex PCR, and TCRdb holds only the in-frame ones, with some missing. This table has just over 80,000 clones, about 84% appearing once. The material sequenced was CD4+ T cells from blood, taken approximately 3.5 years after liver transplant. All receptors derive from a human patient who received a liver transplant. A share of the T cells may be of graft donor origin.

The rearrangement joins TRBV28 to TRBJ2-7, with D perhaps TRBD2 (5 bases). Germline CDR1 reads MDHEN; CDR2 reads SYDVKM. The length of the CDR3 is 12 residues. With 6 bases removed from V and 6 bases from J, the gap between germline ends came to 12 bases. The CDR3 region is CASSLGLSEQYF. CDR3 nucleotides: TGTGCCAGCAGCCTCGGACTCAGCGAGCAGTACTTC.

This rearrangement joins TRBV5-1 to TRBJ2-1; D may match TRBD1 or TRBD2 (6 bases each). The CDR3 covers 14 residues. With 6 bases removed from V and 8 bases from J, the gap between germline ends came to 18 bases. The germline CDR1 and CDR2 sequences are SGHRS and YFSETQ. CDR3 in amino acids: CASNRGGRGDEQFF. CDR3 nucleotides: TGCGCCAGCAACCGAGGGGGGCGAGGTGATGAGCAGTTCTTC.

This clone has a handful of counts. The V and J genes are TRBV7-3 and TRBJ2-3; TRBD1 matches at 9 bases. V shed 6 bases and J 4 bases; nucleotides not matched to a gene: 8. The V gene's germline CDR1 is SGHTA and CDR2 FQGTGA. CDR3 size: 15 residues. The CDR3 protein is CASSSRTGAPDTQYF. CDR3 coding DNA: TGTGCCAGCAGTTCGCGGACAGGGGCTCCAGATACGCAGTATTTT.

This rearrangement joins TRBV18 to TRBJ1-3; D not resolved. The CDR3 extends over 16 amino acids. Germline V gene sequence: CDR1 KGHSH, CDR2 LQKENI. The V end was cut by 6 bases, the J end by 3 bases, with 18 bases between. The CDR3 coding sequence is TGTGCCAGCTCCCCTGGTCAGCGGTCTCTTGGAAACACCATATATTTT. It specifies CASSPGQRSLGNTIYF.

V usage is TRBV19 and J usage is TRBJ1-4; D is unclear. The CDR3 is made up of 13 amino acids. V lost 6 bases and J 8 bases, leaving 13 bases between the germline ends. Germline values: CDR1 LNHDA, CDR2 SQIVND (reference sequence). As DNA, the CDR3 is TGTGCCAGTAGCCGCAGACTTCCGGAAAAACTGTTTTTT. It encodes CASSRRLPEKLFF.

V gene TRBV5-4 combines with J gene TRBJ2-7; possibly TRBD2 for D (6 bases). The V end lost 2 bases, the J end lost 7 bases, and 13 bases lay between the germline ends. This CDR3 region has 13 residues. Germline values: CDR1 SGHNT, CDR2 YYREEE (reference sequence). CDR3 bases: TGTGCCAGCAGCTTCGGGGGTCGGCGGGAGCAGTACTTC. Translated: CASSFGGRREQYF.

The rearrangement links TRBV18 to TRBJ1-5; D gene unclear. The V end was cut by 3 bases, the J end by 1 base, with 7 bases between. The CDR3 has 14 amino acids. Germline values: CDR1 KGHSH, CDR2 LQKENI. CDR3 region: CASSPAGSNQPQHF. The CDR3 DNA follows: TGTGCCAGCTCACCGGCAGGAAGCAATCAGCCCCAGCATTTT.

The chain has TRBV5-1 and TRBJ1-4; no clear D. Trimming cost V 4 bases and J 8 bases, with 15 bases left between them. Germline V CDR1 and CDR2: SGHRS, YFSETQ. The CDR3 extends over 14 amino acids. CDR3 bases: TGCGCCAGCAGCCCGCAAACAGCCAGCGAAAAACTGTTTTTT. It specifies CASSPQTASEKLFF.

This rearrangement joins TRBV7-2 to TRBJ2-7, with TRBD1 matching over 8 bases. V lost 4 bases to trimming and J lost 2 bases; unmatched junction nucleotides: 7. The germline CDR1 and CDR2 sequences are SGHTA and FQGNSA. CDR3 length equals 15 residues. The CDR3 DNA reads as TGTGCCAGCAGCTACTCGGGACAGGCAACCTACGAGCAGTACTTC. Amino acids: CASSYSGQATYEQYF.

V and J are TRBV11-3 and TRBJ1-1; 8 bases line up with TRBD1. The CDR3 covers 16 residues. CDR1 is SGHNT and CDR2 is YENEEA in the germline V gene. Trimming at V came to 5 bases and at J to 2 bases, leaving 10 bases not matched to a gene. The CDR3 here is CASSPTTGTGNTEAFF. In nucleotides, the CDR3 is TGTGCCAGCAGCCCGACGACCGGGACAGGCAACACTGAAGCTTTCTTT.

The chain joins TRBV7-2 to TRBJ2-7, with D uncertain. CDR1 SGHTA and CDR2 FQGNSA come from the germline V gene. This CDR3 is 15 amino acids long. The V end lost 1 base, the J end lost 3 bases, and 13 bases lay between the germline ends. The CDR3 DNA is TGTGCCAGCAGCTTAGGTCTCCCCCCACTCTACGAGCAGTACTTC. Translated, it gives CASSLGLPPLYEQYF.

The chain couples TRBV11-2 to TRBJ2-1; D possibly uses TRBD1 or TRBD2 (7 bases each). This CDR3 contains 16 residues. The V end lost 1 base, the J end lost 8 bases, and 18 bases lay between the germline ends. Per germline, CDR1 SGHAT and CDR2 FQNNGV. The CDR3 is CASSLVQGRAFDEQFF. The DNA for the CDR3 is TGTGCCAGCAGCTTAGTACAGGGGAGGGCCTTTGATGAGCAGTTCTTC.